Shown below are 18 T cell receptor beta chains from a single sample sequenced in a study of early T cells in non-severe SARS-CoV-2 infection. Via MiXCR, TCRdb re-called the 5' RACE reads, giving one row per CDR3 protein. The table lists tens of thousands of distinct CDR3 sequences, over 4.5% of them singletons. Sequenced material: whole blood. The receptors here all came from an adult who was a healthcare worker with PCR-confirmed SARS-CoV-2 infection or an uninfected control (not recorded which).

There are many counts of this clonotype. The chain employs TRBV5-4 and TRBJ2-5, with a possible D match to TRBD2 (7 bases). V shed 1 base and J shed 6 bases, with 22 bases lying between them. The CDR3 spans 17 residues. Germline loops: CDR1 SGHNT, CDR2 YYREEE (reference sequence). The CDR3: CASSLMGPGGGGQTQYF. As DNA, the CDR3 is TGTGCCAGCAGCTTGATGGGGCCGGGGGGCGGTGGCCAGACCCAGTACTTC.

This clonotype was recorded at least ten times. The chain is built from TRBV4-3 and TRBJ2-1; 8 bases line up with TRBD1. After removal of 2 bases from V and 4 bases from J, the junction contained 4 bases not matched to a gene. Per germline, CDR1 LGHNA and CDR2 YSLEER. The CDR3 is 15 residues long. This CDR3 is CASSQPGQVYNEQFF. Here the CDR3 DNA reads TGCGCCAGCAGCCAACCGGGACAGGTTTACAATGAGCAGTTCTTC.

At least ten counts were recorded for this clonotype. The chain employs TRBV9 and TRBJ2-1, with D maybe TRBD1 (6 bases). Germline V gene lookup returns CDR1 SGDLS and CDR2 YYNGEE. There are 15 residues in the CDR3. The germline V and J ends were trimmed by 0 bases and 5 bases, with 12 bases remaining between them. Here the CDR3 reads CASSVVWGPDNEQFF. The DNA for the CDR3 is TGTGCCAGCAGCGTAGTATGGGGGCCAGACAATGAGCAGTTCTTC.

This clonotype was counted many times. The chain carries TRBV7-9 and TRBJ1-1; D is undetermined. The germline V gene has CDR1 SEHNR and CDR2 FQNEAQ (reference sequence). V was pared by 5 bases and J by 1 base, with 8 bases between. The CDR3 is 13 amino acids. The CDR3 sequence is CASSPTRNTEAFF. Written as DNA, the CDR3 is TGTGCCAGCAGCCCCACGAGGAACACTGAAGCTTTCTTT. The full variable domain, completed using reference TRBV7-9 and TRBJ1-1, is DTGVSQNPRHKITKRGQNVTFRCDPISEHNRLYWYRQTLGQGPEFLTYFQNEAQLEKSRLLSDRFSAERPKGSFSTLEIQRTEQGDSAMYLCASSPTRNTEAFFGQGTRLTVV.

This clonotype was counted at least ten times. The gene calls are TRBV20-1 and TRBJ1-1; no firm D call. The V gene lost 1 base and the J gene lost 3 bases, with 12 bases spanning the gap. The CDR3 totals 14 residues. Per the germline V gene, CDR1 is DFQATT and CDR2 is SNEGSKA (reference sequence). CDR3: CSARAPGGYTEAFF. DNA of the CDR3: TGCAGTGCTAGAGCACCGGGAGGGTACACTGAAGCTTTCTTT.

This clonotype was counted many times. The chain is built from TRBV20-1 and TRBJ1-5; 9 bases are shared with TRBD1. V was clipped by 0 bases and J by 4 bases; unmatched bases: 7. This CDR3 comprises 16 residues. Per germline, CDR1 DFQATT and CDR2 SNEGSKA (reference sequence). CDR3 region: CSARDSHRGQNQPQHF. CDR3 sequence (DNA): TGCAGTGCTAGAGATAGTCACAGGGGGCAAAATCAGCCCCAGCATTTT.

This clonotype was seen repeatedly, ten times or more. This sequence joins TRBV6-5 and TRBJ2-1; 12 bases line up with TRBD2. Trimming removed 7 bases from V and 2 bases from J; junction bases left unmatched: 6. CDR3 size: 16 residues. Germline-derived CDR1 and CDR2 are MNHEY and SVGAGI. This chain's CDR3 is CASIPLAGGAYNEQFF. The DNA for the CDR3 is TGTGCCAGCATCCCACTAGCGGGAGGAGCCTACAATGAGCAGTTCTTC.

In this sample, this clonotype turned up many times. The rearrangement joins TRBV7-3 to TRBJ2-7, with 8 nucleotides matching TRBD1. V lost 6 bases to trimming and J lost 3 bases; unmatched junction nucleotides: 13. Germline V CDR1 and CDR2: SGHTA, FQGTGA. This CDR3 region has 16 residues. The CDR3 region is CASRSPGQGAIYEQYF. The CDR3 DNA reads as TGTGCCAGCAGGTCCCCGGGCCAGGGGGCTATCTACGAGCAGTACTTC. Full variable domain (missing parts from reference TRBV7-3 and TRBJ2-7): GAGVSQTPSNKVTEKGKYVELRCDPISGHTALYWYRQSLGQGPEFLIYFQGTGAADDSGLPNDRFFAVRPEGSVSTLKIQRTERGDSAVYLCASRSPGQGAIYEQYFGPGTRLTVT.

The gene calls are TRBV5-4 and TRBJ2-3, with a tentative D call TRBD2 (5 bases). Trimming stripped 0 bases from V and 2 bases from J, with 10 bases between. Germline V CDR1 and CDR2: SGHNT, YYREEE (reference sequence). There are 15 residues in the CDR3. CDR3 region: CASSLAGISTDTQYF. As DNA, the CDR3 is TGTGCCAGCAGCTTGGCCGGGATATCCACAGATACGCAGTATTTT.

The genes are TRBV28 and TRBJ2-5; D possibly uses TRBD1 or TRBD2 (5 bases each). Germline V gives CDR1 MDHEN, CDR2 SYDVKM. The length of the CDR3 is 16 residues. Between the trimmed V and J ends, which lost 3 bases and 2 bases, there was a span of 16 bases. The CDR3 spells CASSFSLGPAQETQYF. In DNA, the CDR3 is TGTGCCAGCAGTTTTTCGTTGGGACCCGCGCAAGAGACCCAGTACTTC.

This clonotype was picked up many times. This chain joins TRBV18 and TRBJ1-1; possibly TRBD1 for D (5 bases). The CDR3 is made up of 14 amino acids. Trimming pared 4 bases from V and 1 base from J, leaving 10 bases between. Germline V gene sequence: CDR1 KGHSH, CDR2 LQKENI. CDR3 DNA sequence: TGTGCCAGCTCACAGGTAGGACAGAACACTGAAGCTTTCTTT. Translated: CASSQVGQNTEAFF.

This clonotype showed up many times. This rearrangement joins TRBV20-1 to TRBJ2-5, with TRBD2 as a possible D gene (5 bases). The CDR3 covers 15 residues. V was clipped by 0 bases and J by 2 bases, with 13 bases between them. Germline V gene lookup returns CDR1 DFQATT and CDR2 SNEGSKA (reference sequence). The CDR3 DNA reads TGCAGTGCTAGAGAGTCCGGAGGACTGCAAGAGACCCAGTACTTC. Its translation: CSARESGGLQETQYF.

This clonotype was picked up a small number of times. V gene TRBV12-3 or TRBV12-4 combines with J gene TRBJ1-5; unclear D gene. This CDR3 spans 14 amino acids. V gave up 5 bases and J gave up 2 bases, with 10 bases separating them. Here the CDR3 reads CASSRLPGNQPQHF. DNA of the CDR3: TGTGCCAGCAGTAGGCTGCCGGGCAATCAGCCCCAGCATTTT.

This clonotype was observed a handful of times. The V gene is TRBV6-5, the J gene TRBJ2-3; 10 positions match TRBD2. The CDR3 covers 17 residues. CDR1 MNHEY and CDR2 SVGAGI come from the germline V gene. The junction had 13 bases not matched to a gene; V was cut back by 8 bases and J by 2 bases. CDR3 loop: CASGVRGLAGDTDTQYF. CDR3 coding DNA: TGTGCCAGCGGGGTTAGAGGCCTAGCGGGAGACACAGATACGCAGTATTTT.

This clonotype was picked up many times. The chain has TRBV27 and TRBJ2-7; 9 nucleotides align to TRBD2. Germline V gene lookup returns CDR1 MNHEY and CDR2 SMNVEV (reference sequence). Unmatched junction bases numbered 11, after V lost 5 bases and J lost 3 bases. The CDR3 spans 16 residues. The DNA of the CDR3 is TGTGCCAGCAGTCCCTACTCCGGACTAGCGAGCTACGAGCAGTACTTC. It encodes CASSPYSGLASYEQYF.

This clonotype was seen at least ten times. V gene TRBV14 combines with J gene TRBJ2-1, with D perhaps matching TRBD2 (5 bases). Germline CDR1 and CDR2: SGHDN and FVKESK. This CDR3 is 16 amino acids long. V was clipped by 0 bases and J by 5 bases, with 14 bases between them. This chain's CDR3 is CASSQDLWLANNEQFF. As DNA, the CDR3 is TGTGCCAGCAGCCAAGATCTGTGGCTAGCCAACAATGAGCAGTTCTTC.

This clonotype has ten or more counts. The chain couples TRBV24-1 to TRBJ2-2; 8 positions agree with TRBD2. The CDR3 spans 15 residues. The germline V gene has CDR1 KGHDR and CDR2 SFDVKD. V dropped 4 bases and J dropped 3; count of bases not matched to a gene: 3. This chain's CDR3 is CATSDPSGYTGELFF. The CDR3 DNA sequence: TGTGCCACCAGTGACCCTAGCGGGTACACCGGGGAGCTGTTTTTT.

This clonotype was counted ten times or more. The chain is built from TRBV7-3 and TRBJ2-7; D is undetermined. Germline assignment: CDR1 SGHTA and CDR2 FQGTGA. The CDR3 extends over 13 amino acids. Trimming removed 2 bases at V and 3 bases at J, with 8 bases between. CDR3 bases: TGTGCCAGCAGCTTAGGCTACAACTACGAGCAGTACTTC. It translates to CASSLGYNYEQYF.